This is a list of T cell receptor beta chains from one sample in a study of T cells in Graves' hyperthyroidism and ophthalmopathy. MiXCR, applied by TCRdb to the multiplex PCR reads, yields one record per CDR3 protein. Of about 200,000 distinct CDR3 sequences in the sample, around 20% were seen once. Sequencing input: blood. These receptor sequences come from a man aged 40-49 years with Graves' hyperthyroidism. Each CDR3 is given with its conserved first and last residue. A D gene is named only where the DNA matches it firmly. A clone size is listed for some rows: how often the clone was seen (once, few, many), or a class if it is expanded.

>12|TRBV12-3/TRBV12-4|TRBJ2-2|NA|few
TGTGCCAGCAACATCCTCACCGGGGAGCTGTTTTTT
CASNILTGELFF
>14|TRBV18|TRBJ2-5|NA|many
TGTGCCAGCTCCCCGACAGCCGACAGGGAGACCCAGTACTTC
CASSPTADRETQYF
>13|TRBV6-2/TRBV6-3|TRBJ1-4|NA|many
TGTGCCAGCAGTGCCCGGGAGGATGAAAAACTGTTTTTT
CASSAREDEKLFF
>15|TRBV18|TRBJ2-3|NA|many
TGTGCCAGCTCACCCACGGCAGGTCTGACAGATACGCAGTATTTT
CASSPTAGLTDTQYF
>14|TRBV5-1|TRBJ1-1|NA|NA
TGCGCCAGCAGACCTGCCGGGCTGAACACTGAAGCTTTCTTT
CASRPAGLNTEAFF
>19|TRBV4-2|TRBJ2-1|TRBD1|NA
TGTGCCAGCAGCCAAGAAGAGGGAGGGACAGGGAATTCCTACAATGAGCAGTTCTTC
CASSQEEGGTGNSYNEQFF
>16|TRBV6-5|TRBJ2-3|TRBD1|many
TGTGCCAGCAGTTACTCGCACAGGGGAAGCGCAGATACGCAGTATTTT
CASSYSHRGSADTQYF
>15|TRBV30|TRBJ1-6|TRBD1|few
TGTGCCTGGAGTTTGGGGGACAGGGCTAATTCACCCCTCCACTTT
CAWSLGDRANSPLHF
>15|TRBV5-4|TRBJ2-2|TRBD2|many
TGTGCCAGCAGCCCTACTAGCGGGGGGACCGGGGAGCTGTTTTTT
CASSPTSGGTGELFF
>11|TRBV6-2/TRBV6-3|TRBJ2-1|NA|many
TGTGCCAGCAGCTTTCGTGGCGAGCAGTTCTTC
CASSFRGEQFF
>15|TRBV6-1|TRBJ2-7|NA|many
TGTGCCAGCAGTGAGAGACAGGGAGGGGGAGGCGAGCAGTACTTC
CASSERQGGGGEQYF
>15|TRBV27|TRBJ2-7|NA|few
TGTGCCAGCAGTTTGTCGGGGGTTGGGTCCTACGAGCAGTACTTC
CASSLSGVGSYEQYF
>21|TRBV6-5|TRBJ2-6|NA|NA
TGTGCCAGCAGTTACTCGTATCAGACAGTAAGATACAACTCTGGGGCCAACGTCCTGACTTTC
CASSYSYQTVRYNSGANVLTF
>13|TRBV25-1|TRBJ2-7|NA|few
TGTGCCAGCAGTGATTGGGCAGGCTACGAGCAGTACTTC
CASSDWAGYEQYF
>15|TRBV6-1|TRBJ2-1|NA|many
TGTGCCAGCAGCAAATCCCCCGAGAACAGCAATGAGCAGTTCTTC
CASSKSPENSNEQFF
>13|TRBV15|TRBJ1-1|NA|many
TGTGCCACCGGACGCGGTGTGAGGACTGAAGCTTTCTTT
CATGRGVRTEAFF
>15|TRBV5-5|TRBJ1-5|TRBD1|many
TGTGCCAGCAGGGAGCAGGGGGAAAGGTCTCAGCCCCAGCATTTT
CASREQGERSQPQHF
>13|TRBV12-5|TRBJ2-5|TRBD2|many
TGTGCTAGTGCCCAAAGCGGGGGAGAGACCCAGTACTTC
CASAQSGGETQYF
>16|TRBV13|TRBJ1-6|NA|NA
TGTGCCAGCAGCTATTCTCAGACAGGAGCTAATTCACCCCTCCACTTT
CASSYSQTGANSPLHF
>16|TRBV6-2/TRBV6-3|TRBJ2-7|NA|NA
TGTGCCAGCAGTTACTCGGTGGCCTATAATAATTACGAGCAGTACTTC
CASSYSVAYNNYEQYF
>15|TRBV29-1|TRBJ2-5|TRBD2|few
TGCGGCGTTGAAGGACTAGCGGGGCACCCCGAGACCCAGTACTTC
CGVEGLAGHPETQYF
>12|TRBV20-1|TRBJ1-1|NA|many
TGCAGTGCGTACAGTCCCCCGACTAGGGTTTTCTTT
CSAYSPPTRVFF
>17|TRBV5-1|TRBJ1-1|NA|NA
TGCGCCAGCAGCTTGGCCGGGGGACCCGCTGTGAACACTGAAGCTTTCTTT
CASSLAGGPAVNTEAFF
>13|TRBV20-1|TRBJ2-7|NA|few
TGCAGTGCTGACGACAGGACCTCCTACGAGCAGTACTTC
CSADDRTSYEQYF
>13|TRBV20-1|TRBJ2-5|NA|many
TGCAGTGCTGGTACAGGGTCGGGGGAGACCCAGTACTTC
CSAGTGSGETQYF
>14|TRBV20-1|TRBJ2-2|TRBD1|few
TGCAGTGCAACCGGGACAGAAATGCCCGGGGAGCTGTTTTTT
CSATGTEMPGELFF
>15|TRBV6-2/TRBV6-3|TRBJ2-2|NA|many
TGTGCCAGCAGTATTGGGCAGACGAACACCGGGGAGCTGTTTTTT
CASSIGQTNTGELFF
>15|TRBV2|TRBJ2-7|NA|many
TGTGCCAGCAGTGAAGCGTCGGGACGTCCCTACGAGCAGTACTTC
CASSEASGRPYEQYF
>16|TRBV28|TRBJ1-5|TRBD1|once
TGTGCCAGCAGTTTAGGTGGGCAGGGGGGTTTTCGGACCCAGCATTTT
CASSLGGQGGFRTQHF
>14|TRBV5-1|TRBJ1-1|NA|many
TGCGCCAGCAGCTTACAGGTCCGGAACACTGAAGCTTTCTTT
CASSLQVRNTEAFF
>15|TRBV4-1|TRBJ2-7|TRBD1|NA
TGCGCCAGCAGCCTAGGCCCCGGGACAGGGGACGAGCAGTACTTC
CASSLGPGTGDEQYF
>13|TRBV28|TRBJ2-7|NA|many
TGTGCCAGCAGTTTGCCCATGTCCTACGAGCAGTACTTC
CASSLPMSYEQYF
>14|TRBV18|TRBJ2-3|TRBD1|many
TGTGCCAGCTCAACGGACAGGGCCGCAGATACGCAGTATTTT
CASSTDRAADTQYF